The clone carrying this TCR beta chain was observed once. Its antigen remains unidentified. The CDR3 totals 17 residues. Germline CDR1 reads MNHEY; CDR2 reads SMNVEV (reference sequence). The trim removed 3 bases at V and 4 bases at J, leaving 13 bases unmatched. This sample stems from a study of T cell repertoires in cytomegalovirus infection. Study at large: CMV epitopes in the study were HLA-C-restricted (recently identified) and HLA-B-restricted (well studied). CMV infection plus the matching HLA type was flagged by public TCR beta signatures.

Notes on the study in general: HLA-C-restricted CMV clonotypes gave the most frequent clonotype in two of eight donors. CMV carriers having the relevant HLA were flagged by cumulative public TCR beta family frequency.

One entry per CDR3 protein results from TCRdb running MiXCR on the reads. The sample carries hundreds of thousands of distinct CDR3 sequences, around a third recorded once. The chain joins TRBV27 to TRBJ2-7; TRBD1 aligns across 9 bases. The starting material was cultured CD8+ T cells from PBMCs, obtained from culture after CMV antigen stimulation. This receptor was obtained from a human donor in good health (CMV status not recorded). Some clones in this sample may be carry-over from other donors' samples. For the CDR3, the DNA is TGTGCCAGCAGTTTGGGACAGGGCATTGGTAAAATATACGAGCAGTACTTC. Its protein is CASSLGQGIGKIYEQYF.